The entry below describes one TCR beta chain. What this receptor recognizes is not known. No per-base quality is available; no much larger clone lies one base away. This sample is drawn from a study of blood T cell repertoires in COVID-19 (dated by TCRdb to the early 2020s). With respect to the entire study: Collaborator samples came from the United States, Italy and Spain and covered acute and convalescent phases of COVID-19. The samples were drawn from the first 160 participants of the ongoing ImmuneRACE study and from 1,254 subjects provided by 6 global collaborators. Where available, HLA class I and class II types were obtained from metadata supplied by the sample provider rather than from assay-based typing. Subjects who had been exposed to COVID-19, were actively infected with it, or had recovered from it provided the deeply sampled blood TCRbeta repertoires that made up the dataset. The repertoires were released in a freely available public database intended as a resource for research on the immune response to SARS-CoV-2. Sample metadata almost always included a de-identified subject ID, COVID-19 status, age in years and sex. The material from the prospective study consisted of cDNA or gDNA derived from T cells, B-cell-depleted T cells, or PBMCs.

Collaborating institutions collected whole blood in K2EDTA tubes following their own protocols. For TCRbeta analysis, collaborators shipped samples as frozen whole blood, isolated PBMCs, or DNA extracted from either of those sample types. Overall results and qualifications from the work: The quantity of clinical and demographic metadata differed by source and by participant and was supplied without curation.

The immunoSEQ Assay, a bias-controlled multiplex PCR, was used to amplify TCRbeta CDR3 regions from genomic DNA. From the authors' description of their analysis: Within the assay, amplification of reference gene primers was used to estimate how many nucleated cells each sample contained. To quantify the absolute abundance of each unique TCRbeta CDR3 rearrangement, sequence reads were collapsed and filtered. For each sample, productive Simpson clonality was calculated by taking the square root of Simpson's diversity index across productive rearrangements. The immuneACCESS repertoire file appears here via TCRdb, limited to in-frame rearrangements. These files lack a portion of the clones; in checked studies, under half of the deficit traces to unresolved V genes, and the cause of the others is not known. V, J and clone size reflect that table, while D and trimming were determined from the DNA. Present in this sample are more than 95,000 clones, over 70% of which were seen just once. The ten most abundant clones make up roughly 4% of the sample.

The CDR3 contains 14 residues, cysteine and phenylalanine counted. The entry retains the CDR3 DNA only, 42 bases that are in frame from base 1. CDR1 and CDR2 are drawn from the germline V gene (reference sequence): MNHEY, SMNVEV. Deletion took 3 bases off V and 7 bases off J, with a span of 10 bases between the germline ends. Sequencing was done on a sample of peripheral blood. The origin of this receptor is a man aged 55-75 years with acute or convalescent COVID-19. The sequence links TRBV27 to TRBJ1-6, with no D gene named confidently. CDR3 region: CASSFAHRNSPLHF. Here is the DNA: TGTGCCAGCAGTTTCGCCCACAGAAATTCACCCCTCCACTTT.